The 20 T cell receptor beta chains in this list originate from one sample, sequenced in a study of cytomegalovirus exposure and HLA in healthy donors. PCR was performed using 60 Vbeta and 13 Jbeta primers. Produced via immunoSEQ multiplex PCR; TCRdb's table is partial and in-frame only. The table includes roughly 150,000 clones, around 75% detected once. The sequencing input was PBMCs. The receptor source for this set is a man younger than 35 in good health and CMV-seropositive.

CDR3 in DNA: TGTGCCAGCGTATTCGGGGAAAGTGAAGCTTTCTTT. Translation gives CASVFGESEAFF. V is TRBV2 and J is TRBJ1-1; D gene unclear. CDR3 size: 12 residues. CDR1 SNHLY and CDR2 FYNNEI come from the germline V gene. Trimming pared 8 bases from V and 7 bases from J, leaving 14 bases between.

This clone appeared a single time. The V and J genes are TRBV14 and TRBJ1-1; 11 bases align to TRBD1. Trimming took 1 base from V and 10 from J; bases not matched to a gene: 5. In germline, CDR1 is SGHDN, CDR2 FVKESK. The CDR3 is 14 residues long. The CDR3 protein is CASSQGTGGSSAFF. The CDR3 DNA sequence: TGTGCCAGCAGCCAAGGGACAGGGGGCTCTTCAGCTTTCTTT.

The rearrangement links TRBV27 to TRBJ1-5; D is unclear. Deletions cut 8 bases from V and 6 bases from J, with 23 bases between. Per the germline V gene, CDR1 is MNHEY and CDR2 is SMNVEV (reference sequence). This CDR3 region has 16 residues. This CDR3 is CASGTSRRDGFQPQHF. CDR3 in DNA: TGTGCCAGCGGAACCTCTCGGAGGGATGGTTTTCAGCCCCAGCATTTT.

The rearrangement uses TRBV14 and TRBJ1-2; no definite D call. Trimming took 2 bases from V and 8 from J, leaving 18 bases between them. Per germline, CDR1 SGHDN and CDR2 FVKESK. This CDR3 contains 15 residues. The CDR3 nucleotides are TGTGCCAGCAGCCAAACGTCCGGGATCGTTGGAGGCTACACCTTC. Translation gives CASSQTSGIVGGYTF.

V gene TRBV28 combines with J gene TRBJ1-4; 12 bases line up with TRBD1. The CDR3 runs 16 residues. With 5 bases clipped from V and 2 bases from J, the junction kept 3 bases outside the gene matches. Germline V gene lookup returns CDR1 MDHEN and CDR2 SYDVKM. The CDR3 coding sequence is TGTGCCAGCAGTGGGACAGGGGGCAGTACTAATGAAAAACTGTTTTTT. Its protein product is CASSGTGGSTNEKLFF.

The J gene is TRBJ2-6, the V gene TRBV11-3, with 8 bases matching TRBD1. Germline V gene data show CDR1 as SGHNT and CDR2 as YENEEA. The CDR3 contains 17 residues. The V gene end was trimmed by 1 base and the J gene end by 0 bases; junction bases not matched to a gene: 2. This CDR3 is CASSLGTGSSGANVLTF. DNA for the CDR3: TGTGCCAGCAGCTTAGGGACAGGGAGCTCTGGGGCCAACGTCCTGACTTTC.

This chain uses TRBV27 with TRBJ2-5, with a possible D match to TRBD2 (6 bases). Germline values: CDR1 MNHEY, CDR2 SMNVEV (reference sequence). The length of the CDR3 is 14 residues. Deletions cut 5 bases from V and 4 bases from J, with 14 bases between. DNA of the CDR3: TGTGCCAGCAGTGACTCGGGAGAGAGAGAGACCCAGTACTTC. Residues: CASSDSGERETQYF.

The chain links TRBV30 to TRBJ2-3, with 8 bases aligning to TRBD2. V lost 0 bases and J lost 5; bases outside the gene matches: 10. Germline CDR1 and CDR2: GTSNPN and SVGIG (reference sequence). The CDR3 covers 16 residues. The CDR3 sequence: CAWSVFGQRGLDTQYF. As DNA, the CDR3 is TGTGCCTGGAGTGTATTCGGCCAGCGGGGGTTAGATACGCAGTATTTT.

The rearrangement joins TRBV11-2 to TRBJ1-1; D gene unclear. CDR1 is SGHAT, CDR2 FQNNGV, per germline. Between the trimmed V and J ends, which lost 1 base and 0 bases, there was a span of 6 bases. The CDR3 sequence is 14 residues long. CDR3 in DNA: TGTGCCAGCAGCTTAGTCACAATGAACACTGAAGCTTTCTTT. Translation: CASSLVTMNTEAFF. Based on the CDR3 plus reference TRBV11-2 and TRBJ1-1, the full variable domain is EAGVAQSPRYKIIEKRQSVAFWCNPISGHATLYWYQQILGQGPKLLIQFQNNGVVDDSQLPKDRFSAERLKGVDSTLKIQPAKLEDSAVYLCASSLVTMNTEAFFGQGTRLTVV.

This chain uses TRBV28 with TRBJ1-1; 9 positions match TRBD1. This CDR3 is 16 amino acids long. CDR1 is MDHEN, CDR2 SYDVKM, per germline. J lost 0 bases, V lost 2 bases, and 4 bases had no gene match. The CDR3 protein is CASSLGTGLVNTEAFF. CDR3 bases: TGTGCCAGCAGTTTAGGGACAGGGCTGGTGAACACTGAAGCTTTCTTT. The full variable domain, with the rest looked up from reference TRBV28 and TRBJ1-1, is DVKVTQSSRYLVKRTGEKVFLECVQDMDHENMFWYRQDPGLGLRLIYFSYDVKMKEKGDIPEGYSVSREKKERFSLILESASTNQTSMYLCASSLGTGLVNTEAFFGQGTRLTVV.

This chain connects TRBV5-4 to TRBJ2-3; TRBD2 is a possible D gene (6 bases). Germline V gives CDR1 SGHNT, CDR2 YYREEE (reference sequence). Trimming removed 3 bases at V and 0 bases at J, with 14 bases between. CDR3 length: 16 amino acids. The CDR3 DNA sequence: TGTGCCAGCAGCTACGCGGGACGTCAAAGCACAGATACGCAGTATTTT. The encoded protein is CASSYAGRQSTDTQYF.

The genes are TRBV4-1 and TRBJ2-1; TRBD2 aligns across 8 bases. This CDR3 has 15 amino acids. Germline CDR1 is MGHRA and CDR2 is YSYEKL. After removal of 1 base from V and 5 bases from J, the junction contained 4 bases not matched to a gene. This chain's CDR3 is CASSQVAGGNNEQFF. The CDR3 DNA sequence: TGCGCCAGCAGCCAAGTCGCGGGGGGAAACAATGAGCAGTTCTTC.

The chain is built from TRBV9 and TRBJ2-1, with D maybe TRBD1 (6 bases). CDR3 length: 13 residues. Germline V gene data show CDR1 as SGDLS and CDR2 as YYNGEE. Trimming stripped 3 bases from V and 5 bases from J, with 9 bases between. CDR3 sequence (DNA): TGTGCCAGCAGCGAGGGGGTCAACAATGAGCAGTTCTTC. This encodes CASSEGVNNEQFF. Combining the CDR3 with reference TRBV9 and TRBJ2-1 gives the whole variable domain DSGVTQTPKHLITATGQRVTLRCSPRSGDLSVYWYQQSLDQGLQFLIQYYNGEERAKGNILERFSAQQFPDLHSELNLSSLELGDSALYFCASSEGVNNEQFFGPGTRLTVL.

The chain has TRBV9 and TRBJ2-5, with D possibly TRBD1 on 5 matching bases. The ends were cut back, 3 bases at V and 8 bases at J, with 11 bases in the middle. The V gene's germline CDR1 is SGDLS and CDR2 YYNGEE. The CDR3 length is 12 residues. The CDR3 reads CASSADTSTQYF. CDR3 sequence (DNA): TGTGCCAGCAGCGCGGACACCTCCACCCAGTACTTC.

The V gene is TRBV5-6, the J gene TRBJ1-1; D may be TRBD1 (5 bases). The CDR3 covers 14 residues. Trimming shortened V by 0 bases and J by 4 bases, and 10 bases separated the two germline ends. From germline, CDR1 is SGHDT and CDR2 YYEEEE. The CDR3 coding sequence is TGTGCCAGCAGCTTGGGGTGGGGGGTCACTGAAGCTTTCTTT. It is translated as CASSLGWGVTEAFF.

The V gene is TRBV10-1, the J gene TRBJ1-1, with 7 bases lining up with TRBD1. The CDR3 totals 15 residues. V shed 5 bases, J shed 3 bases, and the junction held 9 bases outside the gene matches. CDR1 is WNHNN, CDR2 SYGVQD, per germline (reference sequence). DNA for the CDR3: TGCGCCAGCAGTTCTACCGGGGGACAGTACACTGAAGCTTTCTTT. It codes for CASSSTGGQYTEAFF.

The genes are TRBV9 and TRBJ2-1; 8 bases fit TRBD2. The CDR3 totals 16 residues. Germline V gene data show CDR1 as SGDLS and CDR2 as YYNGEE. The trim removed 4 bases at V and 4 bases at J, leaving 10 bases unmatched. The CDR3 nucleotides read TGTGCCAGCAGCCCACCGGGGGGGGCTCTATACAATGAGCAGTTCTTC. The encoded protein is CASSPPGGALYNEQFF.

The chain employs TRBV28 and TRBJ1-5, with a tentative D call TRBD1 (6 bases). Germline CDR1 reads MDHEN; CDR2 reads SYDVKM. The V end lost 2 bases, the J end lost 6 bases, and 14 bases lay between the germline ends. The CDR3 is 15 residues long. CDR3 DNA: TGTGCCAGCAGTTTAGCAGGGAGGGGGGGTCAGCCCCAGCATTTT. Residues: CASSLAGRGGQPQHF.

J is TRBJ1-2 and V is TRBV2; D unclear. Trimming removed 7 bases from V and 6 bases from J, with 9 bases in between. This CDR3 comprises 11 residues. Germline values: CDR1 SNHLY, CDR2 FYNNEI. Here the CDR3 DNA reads TGTGCCAGCACCGAGTTGAATGGCTACACCTTC. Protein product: CASTELNGYTF. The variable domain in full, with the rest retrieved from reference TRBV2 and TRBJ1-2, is EPEVTQTPSHQVTQMGQEVILRCVPISNHLYFYWYRQILGQKVEFLVSFYNNEISEKSEIFDDQFSVERPDGSNFTLKIRSTKLEDSAMYFCASTELNGYTFGSGTRLTVV.

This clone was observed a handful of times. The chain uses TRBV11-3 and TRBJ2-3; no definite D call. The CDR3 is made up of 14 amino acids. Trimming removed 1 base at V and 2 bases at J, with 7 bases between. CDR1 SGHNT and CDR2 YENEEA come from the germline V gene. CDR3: CASSLVRSTDTQYF. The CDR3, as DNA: TGTGCCAGCAGCTTAGTCAGGTCCACAGATACGCAGTATTTT.